This T cell receptor beta chain comes out of a study of blood T cell repertoires in COVID-19. The CDR3 is made up of 13 amino acids. The germline V gene has CDR1 SEHNR and CDR2 FQNEAQ (reference sequence). V shed 3 bases and J shed 1 base, with 6 bases lying between them. The assay was immunoSEQ multiplex PCR, and TCRdb's table has in-frame clones only and misses some. Here the sample spans around 470,000 clones, about 92% being singletons. The participants were between about 18 and 89 years old and came from about two dozen US areas. Grouping used clinical history reported by participants in a survey and questionnaire.

The sample taken for sequencing was PBMCs or T cells enriched from blood (not recorded which). This receptor was obtained from a man younger than 30 who had recovered from COVID-19. This chain links TRBV7-9 with TRBJ2-5, with D unclear. CDR3 sequence reads: CASSFGSQETQYF. For the CDR3, the DNA is TGTGCCAGCAGCTTTGGCTCCCAAGAGACCCAGTACTTC.